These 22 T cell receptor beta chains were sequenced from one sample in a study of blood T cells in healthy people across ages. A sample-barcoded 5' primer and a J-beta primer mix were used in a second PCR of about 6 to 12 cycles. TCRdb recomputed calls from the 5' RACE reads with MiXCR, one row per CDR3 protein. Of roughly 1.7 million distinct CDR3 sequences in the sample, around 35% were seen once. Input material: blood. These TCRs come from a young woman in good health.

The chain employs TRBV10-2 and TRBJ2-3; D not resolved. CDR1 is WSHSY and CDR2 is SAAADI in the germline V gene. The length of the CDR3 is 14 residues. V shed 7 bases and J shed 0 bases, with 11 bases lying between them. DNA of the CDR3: TGCGCCAGCAAGGGTCTCCCCAGCACAGATACGCAGTATTTT. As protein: CASKGLPSTDTQYF.

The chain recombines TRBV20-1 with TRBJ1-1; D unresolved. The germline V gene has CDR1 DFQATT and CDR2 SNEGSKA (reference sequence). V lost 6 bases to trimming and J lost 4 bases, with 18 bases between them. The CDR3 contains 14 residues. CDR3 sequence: CSAGFEGRGTEAFF. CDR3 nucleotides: TGCAGTGCGGGATTTGAGGGCCGGGGCACTGAAGCTTTCTTT.

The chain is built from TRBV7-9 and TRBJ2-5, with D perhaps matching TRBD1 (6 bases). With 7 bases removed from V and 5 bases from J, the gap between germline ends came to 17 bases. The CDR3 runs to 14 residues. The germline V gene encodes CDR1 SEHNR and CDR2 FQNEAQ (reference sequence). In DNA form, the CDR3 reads TGTGCCAGCAATACACAGGGAGTAGGGGAGACCCAGTACTTC. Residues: CASNTQGVGETQYF.

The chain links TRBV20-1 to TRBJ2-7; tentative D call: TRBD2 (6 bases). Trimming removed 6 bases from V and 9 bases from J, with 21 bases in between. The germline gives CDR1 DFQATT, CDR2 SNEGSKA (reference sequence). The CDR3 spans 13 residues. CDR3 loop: CSARAGTLNVQYF. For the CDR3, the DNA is TGCAGTGCCAGGGCGGGGACTTTAAACGTGCAGTACTTC.

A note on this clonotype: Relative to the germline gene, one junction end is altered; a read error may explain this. The CDR3 coding sequence is TGTACCAGCAGAGAAACAGGAAATCAGCCCCAGCATTTT. It translates to CTSRETGNQPQHF. The rearrangement links TRBV2 to TRBJ1-5; a weak D match, TRBD1 (5 bases). In germline, CDR1 is SNHLY, CDR2 FYNNEI. CDR3 length: 13 amino acids. The complete variable domain, with remaining parts taken from reference TRBV2 and TRBJ1-5, reads EPEVTQTPSHQVTQMGQEVILRCVPISNHLYFYWYRQILGQKVEFLVSFYNNEISEKSEIFDDQFSVERPDGSNFTLKIRSTKLEDSAMYFCTSRETGNQPQHFGDGTRLSIL.

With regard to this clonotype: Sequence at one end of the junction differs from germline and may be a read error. The CDR3 DNA sequence: TGTGCCAGCAGTTATGGGACGGACGAGCGGTTCTTC. This codes for CASSYGTDERFF. The chain recombines TRBV6-5 with TRBJ2-1; D is tentatively TRBD1 or TRBD2 (5 bases each). This CDR3 has 12 amino acids. CDR1 MNHEY and CDR2 SVGAGI come from the germline V gene.

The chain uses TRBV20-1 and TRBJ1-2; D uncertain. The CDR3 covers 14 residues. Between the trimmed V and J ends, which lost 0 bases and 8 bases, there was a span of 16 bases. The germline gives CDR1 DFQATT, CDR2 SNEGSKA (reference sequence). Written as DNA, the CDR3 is TGCAGTGCTAGAGATGGGTCGGGAGCCGGGGGCTACACCTTC. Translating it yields CSARDGSGAGGYTF.

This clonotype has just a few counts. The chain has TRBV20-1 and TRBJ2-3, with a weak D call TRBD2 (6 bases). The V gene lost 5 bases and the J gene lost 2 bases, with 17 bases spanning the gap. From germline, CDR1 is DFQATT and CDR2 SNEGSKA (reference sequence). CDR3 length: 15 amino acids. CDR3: CSADPSRGTTDTQYF. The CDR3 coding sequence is TGCAGTGCTGACCCTTCGCGCGGGACCACAGATACGCAGTATTTT.

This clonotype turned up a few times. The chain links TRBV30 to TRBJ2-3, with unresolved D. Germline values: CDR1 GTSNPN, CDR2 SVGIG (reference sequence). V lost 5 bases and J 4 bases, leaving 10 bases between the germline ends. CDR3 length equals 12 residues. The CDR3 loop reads CAWRPSADTQYF. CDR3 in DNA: TGTGCCTGGCGGCCGTCGGCAGATACGCAGTATTTT.

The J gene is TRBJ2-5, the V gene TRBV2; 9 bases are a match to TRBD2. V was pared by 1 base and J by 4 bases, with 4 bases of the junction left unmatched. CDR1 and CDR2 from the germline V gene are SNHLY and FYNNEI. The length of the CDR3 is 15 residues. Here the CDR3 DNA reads TGTGCCAGCAGTGAAGGGGGACTAGCACTAGAGACCCAGTACTTC. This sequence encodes CASSEGGLALETQYF.

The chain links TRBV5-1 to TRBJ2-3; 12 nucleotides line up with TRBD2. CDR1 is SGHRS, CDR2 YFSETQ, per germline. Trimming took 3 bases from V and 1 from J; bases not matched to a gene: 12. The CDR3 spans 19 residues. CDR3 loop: CASSSVSTSGRRGTDTQYF. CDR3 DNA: TGCGCCAGCAGCTCCGTCTCGACTAGCGGGAGAAGAGGCACAGATACGCAGTATTTT.

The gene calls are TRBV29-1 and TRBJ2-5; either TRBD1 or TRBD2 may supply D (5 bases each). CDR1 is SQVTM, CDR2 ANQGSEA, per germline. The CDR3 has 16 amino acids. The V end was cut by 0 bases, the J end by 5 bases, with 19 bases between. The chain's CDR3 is CSVEDRRKGRWETQYF. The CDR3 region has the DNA TGCAGCGTTGAAGATCGGAGAAAGGGACGGTGGGAGACCCAGTACTTC.

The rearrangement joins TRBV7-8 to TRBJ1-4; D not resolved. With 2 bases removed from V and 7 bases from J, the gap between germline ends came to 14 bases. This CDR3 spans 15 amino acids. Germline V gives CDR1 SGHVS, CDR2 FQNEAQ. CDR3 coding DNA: TGTGCCAGCAGCTTAAGGTTCCGGGAACGTGAAAAACTGTTTTTT. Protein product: CASSLRFREREKLFF.

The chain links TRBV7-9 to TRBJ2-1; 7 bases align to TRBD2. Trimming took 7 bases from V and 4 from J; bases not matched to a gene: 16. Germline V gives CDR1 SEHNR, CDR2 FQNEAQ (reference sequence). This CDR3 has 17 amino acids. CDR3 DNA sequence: TGTGCCAGCACCAGCGAGTTGGCGGGAGCGTCGTACAATGAGCAGTTCTTC. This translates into CASTSELAGASYNEQFF.

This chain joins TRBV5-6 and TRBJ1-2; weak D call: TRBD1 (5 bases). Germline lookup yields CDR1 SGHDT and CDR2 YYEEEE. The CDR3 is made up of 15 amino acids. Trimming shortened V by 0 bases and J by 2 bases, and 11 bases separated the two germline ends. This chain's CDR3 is CASSLDARDNYGYTF. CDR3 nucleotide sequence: TGTGCCAGCAGCTTGGATGCCAGGGACAACTATGGCTACACCTTC.

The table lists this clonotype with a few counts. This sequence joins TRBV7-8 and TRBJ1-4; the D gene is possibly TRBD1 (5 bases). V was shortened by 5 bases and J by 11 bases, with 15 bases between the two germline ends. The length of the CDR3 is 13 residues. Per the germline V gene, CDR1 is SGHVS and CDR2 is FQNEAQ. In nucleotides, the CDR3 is TGTGCCAGCAGCCCGGATCGGGGCGAGAAACTGTTTTTT. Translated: CASSPDRGEKLFF.

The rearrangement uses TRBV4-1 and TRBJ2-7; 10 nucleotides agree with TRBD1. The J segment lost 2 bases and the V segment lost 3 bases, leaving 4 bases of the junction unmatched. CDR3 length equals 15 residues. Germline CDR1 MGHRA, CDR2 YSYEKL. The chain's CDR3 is CASSQAGQGTYEQYF. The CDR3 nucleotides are TGCGCCAGCAGCCAGGCGGGACAGGGGACCTACGAGCAGTACTTC.

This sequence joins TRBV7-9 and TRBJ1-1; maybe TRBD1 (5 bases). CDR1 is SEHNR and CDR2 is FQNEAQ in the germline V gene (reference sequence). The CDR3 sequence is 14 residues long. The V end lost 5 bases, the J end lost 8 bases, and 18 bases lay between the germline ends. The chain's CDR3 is CASSTLTGSPEAFF. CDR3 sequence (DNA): TGTGCCAGCAGCACCCTCACAGGAAGCCCAGAAGCTTTCTTT.

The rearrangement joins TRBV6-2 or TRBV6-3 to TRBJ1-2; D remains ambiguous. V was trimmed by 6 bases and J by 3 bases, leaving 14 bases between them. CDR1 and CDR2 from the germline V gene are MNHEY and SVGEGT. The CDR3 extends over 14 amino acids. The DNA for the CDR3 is TGTGCCAGCAGACTCGGCGCGTCCCACTATGGCTACACCTTC. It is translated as CASRLGASHYGYTF.

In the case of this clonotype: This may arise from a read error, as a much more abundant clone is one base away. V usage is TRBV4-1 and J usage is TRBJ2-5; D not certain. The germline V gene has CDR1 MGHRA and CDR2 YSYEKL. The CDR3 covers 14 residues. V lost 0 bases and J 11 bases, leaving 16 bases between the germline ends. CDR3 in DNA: TGCGCCAGCAGCCAAGAGACTGTCTACAATGAGCAGTACTTC. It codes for CASSQETVYNEQYF.

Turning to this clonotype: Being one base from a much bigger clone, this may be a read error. The CDR3 bases are TGTGCCAGCAGTTACCGTCCTGGAGGTGTGGATACGCAGTATTTT. As protein: CASSYRPGGVDTQYF. The chain employs TRBV6-5 and TRBJ2-3, with a tentative D call TRBD2 (5 bases). The CDR3 is 15 residues long. Trimming took off 2 bases at V and 6 bases at J, with 15 bases between the two ends. Germline CDR1 reads MNHEY; CDR2 reads SVGAGI.

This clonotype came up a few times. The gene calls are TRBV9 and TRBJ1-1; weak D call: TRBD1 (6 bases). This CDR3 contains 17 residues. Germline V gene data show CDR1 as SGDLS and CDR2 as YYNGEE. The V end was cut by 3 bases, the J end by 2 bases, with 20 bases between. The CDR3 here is CASSAQGRPFSNTEAFF. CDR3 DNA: TGTGCCAGCAGCGCTCAGGGGCGACCGTTTTCAAACACTGAAGCTTTCTTT.